The subject of this entry is one TCR beta chain. The entry originates in a study of T-cell reconstitution after alpha-beta-depleted transplantation in children. The CDR3 sequence is 15 residues long. V shed 2 bases and J shed 0 bases, with 10 bases lying between them. CDR1 is KGHSH, CDR2 LQKENI, per germline. A library of TCRbeta sequences, prepared with unique molecular identifiers, was generated. Each CDR3 protein is one row after TCRdb ran MiXCR on the PCR reads. Here the sample spans almost 400,000 distinct CDR3 sequences, roughly 22% being singletons. The clonotype was recovered from a human donor who donated a stem cell graft to a child with acute myeloid leukemia. Sequencing used PBMCs from the stem cell graft donor, obtained from the stem cell graft. The genes are TRBV18 and TRBJ1-1; no clear D. The CDR3 is CASSPSNQMNTEAFF. The CDR3 nucleotides are TGTGCCAGCTCACCATCGAATCAGATGAACACTGAAGCTTTCTTT.